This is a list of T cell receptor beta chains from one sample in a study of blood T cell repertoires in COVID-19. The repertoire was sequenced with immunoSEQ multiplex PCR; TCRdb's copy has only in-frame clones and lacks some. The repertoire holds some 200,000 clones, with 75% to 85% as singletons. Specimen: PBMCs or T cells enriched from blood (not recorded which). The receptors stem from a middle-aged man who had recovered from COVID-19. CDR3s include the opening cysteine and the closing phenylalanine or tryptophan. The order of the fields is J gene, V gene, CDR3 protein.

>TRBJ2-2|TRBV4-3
CASSLNPLAANTGELFF
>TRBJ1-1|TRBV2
CASSLDRGGDTEAFF
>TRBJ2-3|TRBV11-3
CASSRDSDTQYF
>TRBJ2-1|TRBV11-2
CASSLILSAGTGEQFF
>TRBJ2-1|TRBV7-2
CASSLFGGASHNEQFF
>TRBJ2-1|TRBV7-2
CASSLAFGSYNEQFF
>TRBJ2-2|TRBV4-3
CASSQVGQRDAGELFF
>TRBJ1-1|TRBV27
CASTLRTGGGTEAFF
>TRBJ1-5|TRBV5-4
CASSAGQGNQPQHF
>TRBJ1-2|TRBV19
CASSRARGPGYGYTF
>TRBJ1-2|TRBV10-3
CAISATPGGDYGYTF
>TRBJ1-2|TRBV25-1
CASSEAPQYGYTF
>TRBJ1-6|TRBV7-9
CASSLLTGSPLHF
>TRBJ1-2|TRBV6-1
CASSEVGTGIYGYTF
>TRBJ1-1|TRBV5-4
CASSSGTGNTEAFF
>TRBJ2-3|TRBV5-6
CASTSTGVTDTQYF
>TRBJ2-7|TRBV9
CASSVGGTSFYEQYF